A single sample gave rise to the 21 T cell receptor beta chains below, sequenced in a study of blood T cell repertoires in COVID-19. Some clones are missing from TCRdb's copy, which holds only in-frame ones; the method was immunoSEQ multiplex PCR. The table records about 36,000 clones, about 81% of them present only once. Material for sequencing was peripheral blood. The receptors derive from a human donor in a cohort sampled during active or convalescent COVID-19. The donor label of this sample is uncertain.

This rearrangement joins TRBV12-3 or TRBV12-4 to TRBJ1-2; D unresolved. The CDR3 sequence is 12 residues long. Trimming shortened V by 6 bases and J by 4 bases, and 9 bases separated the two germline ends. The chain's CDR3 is CASSSHSYGYTF. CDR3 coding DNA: TGTGCCAGCAGCAGCCACAGCTATGGCTACACCTTC.

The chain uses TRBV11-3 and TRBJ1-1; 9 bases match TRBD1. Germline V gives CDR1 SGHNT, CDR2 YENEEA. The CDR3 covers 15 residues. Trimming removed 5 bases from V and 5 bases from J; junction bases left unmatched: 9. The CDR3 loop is CASSHTGGARTEAFF. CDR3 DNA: TGTGCCAGCAGCCATACAGGGGGCGCAAGGACTGAAGCTTTCTTT.

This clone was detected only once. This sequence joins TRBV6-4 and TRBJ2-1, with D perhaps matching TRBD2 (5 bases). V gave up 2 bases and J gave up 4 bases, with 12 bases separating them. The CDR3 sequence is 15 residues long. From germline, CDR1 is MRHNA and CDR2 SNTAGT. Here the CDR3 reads CASSDTAGPYNEQFF. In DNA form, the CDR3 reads TGTGCCAGCAGTGACACGGCGGGTCCATACAATGAGCAGTTCTTC.

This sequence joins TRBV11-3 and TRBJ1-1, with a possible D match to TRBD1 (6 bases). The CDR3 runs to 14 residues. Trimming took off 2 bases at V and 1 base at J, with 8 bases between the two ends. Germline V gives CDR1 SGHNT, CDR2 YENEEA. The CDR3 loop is CASSLNRANTEAFF. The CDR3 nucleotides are TGTGCCAGCAGCTTAAACAGGGCGAACACTGAAGCTTTCTTT.

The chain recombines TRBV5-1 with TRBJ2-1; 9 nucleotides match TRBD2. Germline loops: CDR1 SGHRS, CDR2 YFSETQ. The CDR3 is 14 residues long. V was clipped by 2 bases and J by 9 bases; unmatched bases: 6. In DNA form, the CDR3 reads TGCGCCAGCAGCTTTAGCGGGAGCGAAGGTGAGCAGTTCTTC. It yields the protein CASSFSGSEGEQFF.

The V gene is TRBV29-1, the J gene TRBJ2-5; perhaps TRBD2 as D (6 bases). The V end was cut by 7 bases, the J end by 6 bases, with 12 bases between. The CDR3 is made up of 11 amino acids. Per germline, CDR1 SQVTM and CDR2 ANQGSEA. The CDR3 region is CSARGMQTQYF. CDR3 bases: TGCAGCGCCCGGGGGATGCAGACCCAGTACTTC.

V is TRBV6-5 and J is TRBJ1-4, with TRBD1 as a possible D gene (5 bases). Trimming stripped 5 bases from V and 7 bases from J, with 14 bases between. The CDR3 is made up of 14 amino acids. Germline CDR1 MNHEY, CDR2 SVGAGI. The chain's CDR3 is CASSPQVSIEKLFF. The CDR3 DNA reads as TGTGCCAGCAGTCCACAGGTTTCTATTGAAAAACTGTTTTTT.

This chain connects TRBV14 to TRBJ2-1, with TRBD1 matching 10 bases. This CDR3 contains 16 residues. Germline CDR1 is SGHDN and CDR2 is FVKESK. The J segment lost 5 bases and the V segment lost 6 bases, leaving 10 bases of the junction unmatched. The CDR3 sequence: CASSFNRDRGHNEQFF. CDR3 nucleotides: TGTGCCAGCAGTTTCAACCGGGACAGGGGCCACAATGAGCAGTTCTTC.

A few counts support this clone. The CDR3 spells CASSGGRSGGGEQYF. CDR3 in DNA: TGTGCCAGCAGTGGAGGCCGGAGCGGGGGGGGCGAGCAGTACTTC. V and J are TRBV6-4 and TRBJ2-7, with 10 bases aligning to TRBD2. Per germline, CDR1 MRHNA and CDR2 SNTAGT. Trimming at V came to 4 bases and at J to 6 bases, leaving 9 bases not matched to a gene. The length of the CDR3 is 15 residues.

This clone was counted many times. The CDR3, as DNA: TGTGCCAGCAGCCGGCGGGACAGGGTGTACAATGAGCAGTTCTTC. As protein: CASSRRDRVYNEQFF. The gene calls are TRBV5-6 and TRBJ2-1; 9 bases are a match to TRBD1. CDR3 length equals 15 residues. Trimming at V came to 4 bases and at J to 4 bases, leaving 6 bases not matched to a gene. Germline CDR1 SGHDT, CDR2 YYEEEE.

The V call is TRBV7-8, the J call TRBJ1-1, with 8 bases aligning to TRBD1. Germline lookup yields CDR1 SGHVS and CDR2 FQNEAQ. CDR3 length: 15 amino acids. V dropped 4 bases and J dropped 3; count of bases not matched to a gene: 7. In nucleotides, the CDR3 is TGTGCCAGCAGCTCTAAGGACAGGGCTTACACTGAAGCTTTCTTT. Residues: CASSSKDRAYTEAFF.

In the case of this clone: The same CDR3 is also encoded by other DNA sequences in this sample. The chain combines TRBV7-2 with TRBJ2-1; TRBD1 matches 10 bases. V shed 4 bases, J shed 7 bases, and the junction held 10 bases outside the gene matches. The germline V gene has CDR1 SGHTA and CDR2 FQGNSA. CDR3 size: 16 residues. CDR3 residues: CASSSDRDRGGNEQFF. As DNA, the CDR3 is TGTGCCAGCAGCTCCGACCGGGACAGGGGTGGAAATGAGCAGTTCTTC.

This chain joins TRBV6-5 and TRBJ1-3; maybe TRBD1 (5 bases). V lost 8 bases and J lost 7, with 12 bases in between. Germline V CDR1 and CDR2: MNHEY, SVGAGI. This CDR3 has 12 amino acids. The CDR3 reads CASRGGGNTIYF. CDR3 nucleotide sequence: TGTGCCAGCCGAGGTGGGGGGAACACCATATATTTT.

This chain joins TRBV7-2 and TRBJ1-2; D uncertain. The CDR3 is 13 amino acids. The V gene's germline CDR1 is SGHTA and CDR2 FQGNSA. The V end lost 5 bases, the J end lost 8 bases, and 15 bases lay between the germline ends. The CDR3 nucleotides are TGTGCCAGCAGCACGGCGGCAGTTTCGGGCTACACCTTC. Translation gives CASSTAAVSGYTF. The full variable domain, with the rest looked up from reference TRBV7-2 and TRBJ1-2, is GAGVSQSPSNKVTEKGKDVELRCDPISGHTALYWYRQSLGQGLEFLIYFQGNSAPDKSGLPSDRFSAERTGGSVSTLTIQRTQQEDSAVYLCASSTAAVSGYTFGSGTRLTVV.

CDR3 nucleotide sequence: TGTGCCAGCAGCTTATCCGGGACACTCTCCTACGAGCAGTACTTC. Translating it yields CASSLSGTLSYEQYF. This chain links TRBV5-6 with TRBJ2-7; weak D call: TRBD1 (6 bases). The CDR3 has 15 amino acids. CDR1 is SGHDT, CDR2 YYEEEE, per germline. The ends were cut back, 2 bases at V and 0 bases at J, with 12 bases in the middle.

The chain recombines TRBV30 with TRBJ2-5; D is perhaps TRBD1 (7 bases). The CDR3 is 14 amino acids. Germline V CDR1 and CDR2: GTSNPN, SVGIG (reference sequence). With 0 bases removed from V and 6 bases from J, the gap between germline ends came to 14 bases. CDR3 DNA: TGTGCCTGGAGTGTCTCGGCAGGGGGGAAGACCCAGTACTTC. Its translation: CAWSVSAGGKTQYF.

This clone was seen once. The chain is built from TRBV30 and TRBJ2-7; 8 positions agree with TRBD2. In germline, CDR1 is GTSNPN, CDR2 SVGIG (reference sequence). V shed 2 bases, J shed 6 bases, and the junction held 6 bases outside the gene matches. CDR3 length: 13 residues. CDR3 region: CAWSQLAGGEQYF. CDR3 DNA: TGTGCCTGGAGTCAGCTAGCGGGCGGCGAGCAGTACTTC.

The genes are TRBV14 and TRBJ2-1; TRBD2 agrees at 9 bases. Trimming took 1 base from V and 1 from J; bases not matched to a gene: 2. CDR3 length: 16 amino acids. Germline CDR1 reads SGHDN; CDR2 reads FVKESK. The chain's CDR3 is CASSQGAGGSYNEQFF. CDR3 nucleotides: TGTGCCAGCAGCCAAGGGGCGGGAGGGTCCTACAATGAGCAGTTCTTC.

The CDR3 here is CASSLDGVPEAFF. CDR3 bases: TGTGCCAGCAGTTTGGACGGGGTCCCTGAAGCTTTCTTT. The V and J genes are TRBV12-3 or TRBV12-4 and TRBJ1-1; no reliable D call. Deletions cut 3 bases from V and 6 bases from J, with 11 bases between. The CDR3 is 13 amino acids.

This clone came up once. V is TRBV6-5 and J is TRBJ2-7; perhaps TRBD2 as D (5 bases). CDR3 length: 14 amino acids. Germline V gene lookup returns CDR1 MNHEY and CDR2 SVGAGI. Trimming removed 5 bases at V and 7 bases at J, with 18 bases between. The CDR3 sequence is CASSPSTVRGEQYF. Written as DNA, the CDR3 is TGTGCCAGCAGTCCGTCGACGGTGCGAGGGGAGCAGTACTTC.

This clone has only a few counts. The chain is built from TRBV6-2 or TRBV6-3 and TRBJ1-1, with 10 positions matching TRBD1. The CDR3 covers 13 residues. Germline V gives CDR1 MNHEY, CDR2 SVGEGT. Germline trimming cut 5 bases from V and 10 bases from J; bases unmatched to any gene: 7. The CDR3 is CASSTGQGIGAFF. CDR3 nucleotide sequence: TGTGCCAGCAGTACGGGACAGGGGATCGGAGCTTTCTTT.